Each of the 9 T cell receptor beta chains below was sequenced from the same sample in a study of T cell responses to AZD1222 COVID-19 vaccine. The method was immunoSEQ multiplex PCR; TCRdb's version includes in-frame clones alone and lacks a portion of them. This repertoire shows more than 150,000 clones, more than 85% found once; its top ten account for less than 1.6%. The sequenced sample was peripheral blood, obtained 28 days after the second AZD1222 dose. These receptors were obtained from an adult who received the AZD1222 COVID-19 vaccine.

In this sample, this clone turned up once. The chain joins TRBV7-2 to TRBJ1-6; TRBD1 matches at 7 bases. This CDR3 is built from 17 residues. The germline gives CDR1 SGHTA, CDR2 FQGNSA. Losses at the gene ends were 4 bases for V and 7 bases for J; bases not matched to a gene: 13. The CDR3 spells CASSSREAGGGNSPLHF. CDR3 bases: TGTGCCAGCAGCTCGAGAGAGGCAGGGGGTGGAAATTCACCCCTCCACTTT.

This clone was counted only a few times. This sequence joins TRBV6-5 and TRBJ2-1; D possibly corresponds to TRBD1 (6 bases). Germline lookup yields CDR1 MNHEY and CDR2 SVGAGI. V lost 4 bases and J 6 bases, leaving 16 bases between the germline ends. The CDR3 contains 15 residues. As DNA, the CDR3 is TGTGCCAGCAGTTTCCGGGACAACGGATTCAATGAGCAGTTCTTC. It specifies CASSFRDNGFNEQFF.

A single count supports this clone. V gene TRBV10-3 combines with J gene TRBJ2-5; no clear D. CDR1 ENHRY and CDR2 SYGVKD come from the germline V gene. The CDR3 sequence is 13 residues long. The V gene lost 6 bases and the J gene lost 1 base, with 9 bases spanning the gap. The CDR3 region has the DNA TGTGCCATCAGAGCCGGGTCCCAAGAGACCCAGTACTTC. Amino acids: CAIRAGSQETQYF.

The chain recombines TRBV2 with TRBJ1-2; perhaps TRBD1 as D (6 bases). The germline V gene encodes CDR1 SNHLY and CDR2 FYNNEI. The CDR3 loop spans 17 amino acids. V lost 1 base, J lost 1 base, and 16 bases lay in between. DNA of the CDR3: TGTGCCAGCAGTGAAGGATCCCCACAGGGAGGTAACTATGGCTACACCTTC. Its protein product is CASSEGSPQGGNYGYTF.

There are a few counts of this clone. V and J are TRBV9 and TRBJ1-3; TRBD1 is a possible D gene (6 bases). The CDR3 has 15 residues. The V and J ends lost 3 bases and 4 bases respectively, with 14 bases between them. The germline V gene encodes CDR1 SGDLS and CDR2 YYNGEE. CDR3 protein: CASSALQGSGNTIYF. The CDR3 DNA follows: TGTGCCAGCAGCGCGTTACAGGGCTCGGGAAACACCATATATTTT.

The chain carries TRBV15 and TRBJ1-6; tentative D call: TRBD1 (6 bases). Germline V gives CDR1 LNHNV, CDR2 YYDKDF (reference sequence). CDR3 length equals 13 residues. Trimming took off 6 bases at V and 7 bases at J, with 10 bases between the two ends. The CDR3, as DNA: TGTGCCACCAGGTCGCAGGGGAATTCACCCCTCCACTTT. As protein: CATRSQGNSPLHF.

This clone turned up a few times. The V gene is TRBV4-1, the J gene TRBJ1-2; D call uncertain. Germline loops: CDR1 MGHRA, CDR2 YSYEKL. The CDR3 consists of 14 residues. V was clipped by 1 base and J by 5 bases, with 11 bases between them. DNA for the CDR3: TGCGCCAGCAGCCAAGGGCCGCGAGATTATGGCTACACCTTC. Its translation: CASSQGPRDYGYTF.

The chain combines TRBV6-5 with TRBJ1-1; the D gene is possibly TRBD1 (5 bases). V was cut by 8 bases and J by 3 bases, with 10 bases left in between. The CDR3 runs 12 residues. Per germline, CDR1 MNHEY and CDR2 SVGAGI. In DNA, the CDR3 is TGTGCCAGCCAGTGGGGGGACACTGAAGCTTTCTTT. Translation: CASQWGDTEAFF.

This clone came up once. Written as DNA, the CDR3 is TGCGCCAGCGTCCGGACTAGCGGGAGTCCGAATGAGCAGTTCTTC. Its protein is CASVRTSGSPNEQFF. V and J are TRBV5-1 and TRBJ2-1; 13 positions match TRBD2. The trim removed 7 bases at V and 7 bases at J, leaving 8 bases unmatched. From germline, CDR1 is SGHRS and CDR2 YFSETQ. This CDR3 contains 15 residues.